This TCR beta chain derives from a study of T-cell memory formation after mild COVID-19 (dated by TCRdb to about 2021). In terms of the full investigation: TCR sequence clusters from the two donors were largely donor specific. In two donors, T-cell clones that expanded and contracted after mild COVID-19 were followed by sequencing TCRalpha and TCRbeta repertoires longitudinally. The cohort was made up of two young adult volunteers, one female and one male, who were previously healthy. Study-level results and caveats: Only a couple of mild cases were covered in the study, and larger cohorts including severe cases with pre-infection samples were considered necessary. Whether the second-wave clones peaking on day 37 were SARS-CoV-2 specific was not confirmed. Balanced CD4/CD8 phenotypes were observed for clones contracting from day 15 to 85, whereas a bias towards CD4+ was observed for a second wave of clones expanding from day 15 to 37. Contracting CD4+ clones were located mainly in the CM and EM memory subsets, whereas CD8+ clones were found to be enriched in EMRA. The detection of some responding clones in pre-infection memory suggests that pre-existing cross-reactive memory T cells joined the SARS-CoV-2 response.

Turning to this clonotype: This receptor's antigen is unknown. Nothing much larger sits one base from this clone, and base qualities are not available.

Ficoll-Paque density gradient centrifugation was the method used to isolate PBMCs. TCRdb names Illumina NovaSeq 6000 as the instrument used. cDNA libraries for TCRalpha and TCRbeta were prepared by 5'RACE using constant-segment primers, with sample barcodes and unique molecular identifiers added. Trizol reagent was used to extract RNA from every sample. Libraries were amplified in two PCR steps, with a second sample barcode and Illumina TruSeq adapters added in the second step. Libraries were sequenced on an Illumina NovaSeq with 2 x 150 bp paired-end reads. In the authors' own workflow: Reads were demultiplexed and collapsed into UMI-guided consensus sequences with migec v1.2.7. Using mixcr v2.1.11, the UMI consensuses were aligned to TRA and TRB V and J templates and assembled into clonotypes. Clonotypes were classified as expanded or contracted when called significant by both edgeR and NoisET, with noise models trained on biological replicates. For edgeR calls, a false discovery rate-adjusted p below 0.01 and a log2 fold-change threshold of 1 were applied. PCA with hierarchical clustering of max-normalized trajectories of the 1000 most abundant clonotypes was used as exploratory dynamics analysis. Each responding clone was given a CD4 or CD8 phenotype based on the CD4+ and CD8+ repertoires, which had been sequenced separately. In TCRdb, the public reads were trimmed at Q25 with fastp and aligned with MiXCR, with productive beta chains retained. Rows merge per CDR3 protein into single entries with the most common DNA and genes. TCRdb's processing, not the authors' own work, is the source of the V and J calls. The sample data list about 350,000 distinct CDR3 sequences, and about an eighth of these were observed just once. Together, the top ten hold about 24% of the sample.

Trimming removed 0 bases from V and 6 bases from J; the gene matches leave 6 bases unexplained. Based on the germline V gene, the CDR1 and CDR2 sequences are LGHNA and YNFKEQ. Including cysteine and phenylalanine, the CDR3 has 16 amino acids. The DNA shown is the 48-base CDR3, in frame from base 1. The rearranged chain carries TRBV4-2 and TRBJ2-1, with 9 bases matching TRBD2. Material: PBMCs or a T cell subset sorted from them (not recorded which). The clonotype was recovered from a man between 18 and 35 years old who had mild COVID-19 (a few samples of this study predate the infection). The sample titles of this study are shuffled in the database, so cell type and time point are left out; the donor was told from shared clones. The nucleotides are TGTGCCAGCAGCCAAGATCCAGCGGGGGGTCGCAATGAGCAGTTCTTC. This codes for CASSQDPAGGRNEQFF.